This T cell receptor (beta chain) comes out of a study of blood T cell repertoires in COVID-19. Germline CDR1 is SGHRS and CDR2 is YFSETQ. The CDR3 runs to 14 residues. Trimming removed 0 bases from V and 6 bases from J, with 10 bases in between. Sequencing was performed with immunoSEQ multiplex PCR; in TCRdb, only in-frame clones are kept and a portion is missing. This table holds approximately 440,000 clones, about 90% found once. Material for sequencing was PBMCs or T cells enriched from blood (not recorded which). This chain links TRBV5-1 with TRBJ2-1, with D unclear. The receptor was derived from a woman between 18 and 29 years old who had recovered from COVID-19. DNA for the CDR3: TGCGCCAGCAGCTTGGGACTTCAGTCCAATGAGCAGTTCTTC. Encoded protein: CASSLGLQSNEQFF.